This entry lists 3 T cell receptor beta chains sequenced from one sample in a study of OX40 agonist ivuxolimab in advanced cancers. Produced via immunoSEQ multiplex PCR; TCRdb's table is partial and in-frame only. The sample holds under 85,000 clones; approximately 86% are singletons and the top ten take around 2.5%. Sample: CD4+ or CD8+ T cells sorted from blood, taken in a trial of the OX40 agonist ivuxolimab. Every receptor here comes from an adult with an advanced solid tumor such as melanoma, head and neck, liver or kidney cancer.

V is TRBV19 and J is TRBJ2-2, with 7 positions matching TRBD1. Germline values: CDR1 LNHDA, CDR2 SQIVND (reference sequence). The V segment lost 6 bases and the J segment 1 base; nucleotides outside the gene matches: 8. The CDR3 length is 16 residues. In nucleotides, the CDR3 is TGTGCCAGTAGAGACCCGCGGACAGGGAACACCGGGGAGCTGTTTTTT. Translating it yields CASRDPRTGNTGELFF.

This clone was seen just once. This sequence joins TRBV11-2 and TRBJ2-1; 12 nucleotides line up with TRBD2. The CDR3 has 14 amino acids. V lost 5 bases and J lost 8; bases outside the gene matches: 4. Germline lookup yields CDR1 SGHAT and CDR2 FQNNGV. For the CDR3, the DNA is TGTGCCAGCAGCCCCGGACTAGCGGGGTATGAGCAGTTCTTC. This gives the protein CASSPGLAGYEQFF.

V gene TRBV5-6 combines with J gene TRBJ1-2, with D unclear. The V gene lost 0 bases and the J gene lost 2 bases, with 8 bases spanning the gap. The CDR3 contains 14 residues. In germline, CDR1 is SGHDT, CDR2 YYEEEE. CDR3 nucleotides: TGTGCCAGCAGCTTGGAGGGCAGGAACTATGGCTACACCTTC. It is translated as CASSLEGRNYGYTF.